This TCR beta chain was found in a study of cytomegalovirus exposure and HLA in healthy donors. General study findings and limits: Analysis was performed later, and it showed HLA-associated TCR beta chains to be more clonally expanded than equally common others.

The donors were healthy bone marrow donors. The V end lost 2 bases, the J end lost 8 bases, and 18 bases lay between the germline ends. The CDR3 totals 15 residues. Germline CDR1 MDHEN, CDR2 SYDVKM. Primers: 60 Vbeta forward and 13 Jbeta reverse. Generated by immunoSEQ multiplex PCR, the TCRdb table keeps only in-frame clones and is missing some. The sample shows some 97,000 clones, around 80% of them seen only once. In regard to this clone: Its antigen is not identified.

Sequences were obtained from PBMCs. The source of this sequence is a male donor in good health and CMV-seropositive. The chain links TRBV28 to TRBJ1-2; tentatively, D is TRBD1 (6 bases). The CDR3 reads CASSLSLAGAGGYTF. For the CDR3, the DNA is TGTGCCAGCAGTTTAAGTCTGGCGGGGGCGGGGGGCTACACCTTC.